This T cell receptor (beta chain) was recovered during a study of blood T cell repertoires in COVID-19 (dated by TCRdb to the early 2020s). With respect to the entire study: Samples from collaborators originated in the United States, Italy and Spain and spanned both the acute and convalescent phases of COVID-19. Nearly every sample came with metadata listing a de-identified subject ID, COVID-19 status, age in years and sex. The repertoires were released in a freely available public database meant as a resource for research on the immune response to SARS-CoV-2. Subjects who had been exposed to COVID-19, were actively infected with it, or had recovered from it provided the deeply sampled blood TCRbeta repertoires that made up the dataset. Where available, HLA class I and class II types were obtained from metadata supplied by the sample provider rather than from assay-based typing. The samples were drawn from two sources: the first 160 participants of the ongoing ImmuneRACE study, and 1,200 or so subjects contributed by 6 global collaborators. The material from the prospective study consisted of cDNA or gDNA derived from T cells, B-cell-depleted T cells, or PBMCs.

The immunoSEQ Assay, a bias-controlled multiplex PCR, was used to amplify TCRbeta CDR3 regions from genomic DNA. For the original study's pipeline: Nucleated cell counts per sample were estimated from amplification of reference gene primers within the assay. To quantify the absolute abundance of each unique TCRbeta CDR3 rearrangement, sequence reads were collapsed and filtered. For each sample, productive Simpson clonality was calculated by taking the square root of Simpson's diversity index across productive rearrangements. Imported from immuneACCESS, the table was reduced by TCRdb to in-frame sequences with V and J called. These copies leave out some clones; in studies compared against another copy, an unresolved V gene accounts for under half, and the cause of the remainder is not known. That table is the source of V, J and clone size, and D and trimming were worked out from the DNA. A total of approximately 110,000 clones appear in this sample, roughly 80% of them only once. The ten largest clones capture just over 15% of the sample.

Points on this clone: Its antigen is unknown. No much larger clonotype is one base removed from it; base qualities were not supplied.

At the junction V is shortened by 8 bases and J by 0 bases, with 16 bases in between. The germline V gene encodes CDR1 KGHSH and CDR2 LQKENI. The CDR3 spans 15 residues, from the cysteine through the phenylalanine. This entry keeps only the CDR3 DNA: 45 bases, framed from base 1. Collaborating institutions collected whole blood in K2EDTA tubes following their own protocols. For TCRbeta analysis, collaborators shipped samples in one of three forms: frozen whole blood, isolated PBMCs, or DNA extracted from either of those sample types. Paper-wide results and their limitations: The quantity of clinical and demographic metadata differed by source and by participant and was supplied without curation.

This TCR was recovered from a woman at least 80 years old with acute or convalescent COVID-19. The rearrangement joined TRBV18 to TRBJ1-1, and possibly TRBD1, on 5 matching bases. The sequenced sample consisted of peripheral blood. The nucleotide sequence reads TGTGCCAGCGCCCGGGGGGGAGTAATGAACACTGAAGCTTTCTTT. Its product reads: CASARGGVMNTEAFF. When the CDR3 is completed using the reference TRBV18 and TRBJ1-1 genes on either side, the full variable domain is NAGVMQNPRHLVRRRGQEARLRCSPMKGHSHVYWYRQLPEEGLKFMVYLQKENIIDESGMPKERFSAEFPKEGPSILRIQQVVRGDSAAYFCASARGGVMNTEAFFGQGTRLTVV.